The 17 T cell receptor beta chains below all came from one sample that was sequenced in a study of neurological immune-mediated disorders. TCRdb re-called the 5' RACE reads with MiXCR, one entry per CDR3 protein. The sample has 57,000 or so distinct CDR3 sequences, 11% seen once; the top ten hold around 1.9%. What was sequenced was PBMCs. These receptor sequences come from a man aged 60 to 69 in good health.

This clonotype was counted at least ten times. This sequence joins TRBV20-1 and TRBJ1-1, with D maybe TRBD1 (6 bases). From germline, CDR1 is DFQATT and CDR2 SNEGSKA (reference sequence). V was cut by 3 bases and J by 0 bases, with 11 bases left in between. The CDR3 is made up of 14 amino acids. CDR3 loop: CSARMGHMNTEAFF. The DNA of the CDR3 is TGCAGTGCTAGGATGGGACATATGAACACTGAAGCTTTCTTT.

This clonotype was seen repeatedly, ten times or more. The CDR3 nucleotides read TGTGCCAGCAGCCCTTCCCTCCCAGGGAGAGGCCAGCCCCAGCATTTT. Residues: CASSPSLPGRGQPQHF. The chain joins TRBV27 to TRBJ1-5; possible D gene TRBD1, 5 bases. Germline-derived CDR1 and CDR2 are MNHEY and SMNVEV (reference sequence). The germline V and J ends were trimmed by 6 bases and 7 bases, with 22 bases remaining between them. The CDR3 runs to 16 residues.

This clonotype was found many times. The V call is TRBV29-1, the J call TRBJ2-3; D unclear. This CDR3 has 13 amino acids. Between the trimmed V and J ends, which lost 3 bases and 5 bases, there was a span of 12 bases. The germline V gene encodes CDR1 SQVTM and CDR2 ANQGSEA. The CDR3: CSVDAPGRDTQYF. The CDR3 DNA is TGCAGCGTTGATGCCCCCGGGCGAGATACGCAGTATTTT.

This clonotype has only a few counts. The chain links TRBV7-2 to TRBJ1-2; D unresolved. With 0 bases removed from V and 8 bases from J, the gap between germline ends came to 19 bases. Germline CDR1 and CDR2: SGHTA and FQGNSA. The CDR3 runs to 16 residues. The CDR3 DNA sequence: TGTGCCAGCAGCTTAGCGTCGGGAGGAGGAAAGGGAGGCTACACCTTC. Protein sequence: CASSLASGGGKGGYTF. The variable domain in full, completed from reference TRBV7-2 and TRBJ1-2, reads GAGVSQSPSNKVTEKGKDVELRCDPISGHTALYWYRQSLGQGLEFLIYFQGNSAPDKSGLPSDRFSAERTGGSVSTLTIQRTQQEDSAVYLCASSLASGGGKGGYTFGSGTRLTVV.

This clonotype was seen only a few times. This chain uses TRBV28 with TRBJ1-5; D is unclear. Deletions cut 5 bases from V and 9 bases from J, with 8 bases between. This CDR3 has 11 amino acids. The germline CDR1 and CDR2 sequences are MDHEN and SYDVKM. The CDR3 DNA is TGTGCCAGCAGTACCAACGGGCCCCAGCATTTT. Translating it yields CASSTNGPQHF.

In its sample, this clonotype was seen many times. This chain joins TRBV2 and TRBJ2-3; weak D call: TRBD2 (5 bases). Germline loops: CDR1 SNHLY, CDR2 FYNNEI. Trimming removed 9 bases at V and 3 bases at J, with 22 bases between. The CDR3 spans 16 residues. The CDR3: CASPQRGQPRTDTQYF. The CDR3, as DNA: TGTGCCAGTCCCCAGCGCGGGCAGCCGAGGACAGATACGCAGTATTTT. The full variable domain, with the rest looked up from reference TRBV2 and TRBJ2-3, is EPEVTQTPSHQVTQMGQEVILRCVPISNHLYFYWYRQILGQKVEFLVSFYNNEISEKSEIFDDQFSVERPDGSNFTLKIRSTKLEDSAMYFCASPQRGQPRTDTQYFGPGTRLTVL.

The rearrangement links TRBV6-5 to TRBJ1-2; 7 bases align to TRBD1. This CDR3 spans 16 amino acids. CDR1 MNHEY and CDR2 SVGAGI come from the germline V gene. Germline trimming cut 0 bases from V and 3 bases from J; bases unmatched to any gene: 7. The CDR3 protein is CASSYSWAGTDYGYTF. In DNA, the CDR3 is TGTGCCAGCAGTTACTCCTGGGCCGGGACAGACTATGGCTACACCTTC.

This clonotype occurred many times. J is TRBJ1-2 and V is TRBV4-3, with a possible D match to TRBD1 (5 bases). V lost 0 bases to trimming and J lost 0 bases, with 14 bases between them. In germline, CDR1 is LGHNA, CDR2 YSLEER. This CDR3 spans 17 amino acids. CDR3 DNA sequence: TGCGCCAGCAGCCAAGAACCTCCCGGGGGATCTAACTATGGCTACACCTTC. Amino acid sequence: CASSQEPPGGSNYGYTF.

This clonotype was detected ten times or more. The chain links TRBV4-3 to TRBJ2-2, with TRBD1 identical over 8 bases. Germline CDR1 reads LGHNA; CDR2 reads YSLEER. V was pared by 1 base and J by 8 bases, with 9 bases of the junction left unmatched. The CDR3 has 16 amino acids. The CDR3 region has the DNA TGCGCCAGCAGCCAAGCTCAAAGACAGGGGATGGGGGAGCTGTTTTTT. It translates to CASSQAQRQGMGELFF.

This rearrangement joins TRBV5-1 to TRBJ2-7; 9 bases fit TRBD1. There are 13 residues in the CDR3. Germline CDR1 SGHRS, CDR2 YFSETQ. V dropped 4 bases and J dropped 6; count of bases not matched to a gene: 5. The CDR3 here is CASSPGQGFEQYF. The CDR3 nucleotides are TGCGCCAGCAGCCCGGGACAGGGTTTCGAGCAGTACTTC.

This clonotype was found many times. The rearrangement joins TRBV7-3 to TRBJ2-5; D possibly matches TRBD1 or TRBD2 (5 bases each). The V end was cut by 4 bases, the J end by 2 bases, with 14 bases between. This CDR3 has 15 residues. Germline CDR1 and CDR2: SGHTA and FQGTGA. This CDR3 is CASSWRAGIQETQYF. DNA of the CDR3: TGTGCCAGCAGCTGGCGGGCAGGGATACAAGAGACCCAGTACTTC.

This clonotype was seen at least ten times. The rearrangement links TRBV6-5 to TRBJ2-7; 9 nucleotides match TRBD1. Germline V gene data show CDR1 as MNHEY and CDR2 as SVGAGI. CDR3 length: 14 amino acids. Germline trimming cut 6 bases from V and 5 bases from J; bases unmatched to any gene: 8. CDR3 bases: TGTGCCAGCAGCCTAGGGACAGGGATGGACGAGCAGTACTTC. It specifies CASSLGTGMDEQYF.

This clonotype was seen ten or more times. The chain employs TRBV25-1 and TRBJ2-7; weak D call: TRBD2 (5 bases). Germline V CDR1 and CDR2: MGHDK, SYGVNS. V lost 2 bases, J lost 1 base, and 9 bases lay in between. The CDR3 is 14 amino acids. Written as DNA, the CDR3 is TGTGCCAGCAGTGAAGGAGGCATATCCTACGAGCAGTACTTC. It translates to CASSEGGISYEQYF.

This clonotype showed up many times. The rearrangement links TRBV20-1 to TRBJ2-3, with TRBD2 matching 8 bases. Germline loops: CDR1 DFQATT, CDR2 SNEGSKA (reference sequence). The junction had 6 bases not matched to a gene; V was cut back by 3 bases and J by 7 bases. CDR3 length equals 13 residues. CDR3 DNA: TGCAGTGCTAGGGCGGGGGGTCCCTATACGCAGTATTTT. Residues: CSARAGGPYTQYF.

This clonotype was seen once. Since a much larger clone is just one base distant, this may be a read error. The chain uses TRBV28 and TRBJ1-5; D not resolved. Per the germline V gene, CDR1 is MDHEN and CDR2 is SYDVKM. Between the trimmed V and J ends, which lost 3 bases and 4 bases, there was a span of 10 bases. The CDR3 runs to 14 residues. This chain's CDR3 is CASSFEGANQPQHF. The DNA of the CDR3 is TGTGCCAGCAGTTTTGAGGGTGCGAATCAGCCCCAGCATTTT.

The sample holds a few counts of this clonotype. This chain links TRBV7-2 with TRBJ1-5, with D possibly TRBD1 on 6 matching bases. V dropped 5 bases and J dropped 2 bases, with 13 bases sitting between them. Germline V lookup: CDR1 SGHTA, CDR2 FQGNSA. CDR3 length equals 15 residues. Written as DNA, the CDR3 is TGTGCCAGCAGCCCAAAGGGGGACGGCAATCAGCCCCAGCATTTT. Translating gives CASSPKGDGNQPQHF.

This clonotype was seen at least ten times. The V and J genes are TRBV6-6 and TRBJ1-3; the D gene is possibly TRBD1 (5 bases). The CDR3 length is 18 residues. V was shortened by 4 bases and J by 0 bases, with 19 bases between the two germline ends. Germline lookup yields CDR1 MNHNY and CDR2 SVGAGI (reference sequence). The CDR3 loop reads CASSFSPGLYYSGNTIYF. DNA of the CDR3: TGTGCCAGCAGTTTCAGCCCGGGGCTCTATTACTCTGGAAACACCATATATTTT.